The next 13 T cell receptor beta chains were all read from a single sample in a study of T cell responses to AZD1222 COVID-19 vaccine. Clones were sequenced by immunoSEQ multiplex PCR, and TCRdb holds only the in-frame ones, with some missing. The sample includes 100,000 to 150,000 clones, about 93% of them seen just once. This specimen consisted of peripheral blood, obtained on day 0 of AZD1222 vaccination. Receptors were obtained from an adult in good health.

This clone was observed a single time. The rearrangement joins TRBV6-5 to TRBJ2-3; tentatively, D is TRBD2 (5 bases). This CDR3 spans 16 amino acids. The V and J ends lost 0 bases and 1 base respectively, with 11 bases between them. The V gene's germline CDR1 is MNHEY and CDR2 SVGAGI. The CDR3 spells CASSYSRTSGTDTQYF. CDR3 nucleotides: TGTGCCAGCAGTTACTCGAGGACTTCTGGCACAGATACGCAGTATTTT.

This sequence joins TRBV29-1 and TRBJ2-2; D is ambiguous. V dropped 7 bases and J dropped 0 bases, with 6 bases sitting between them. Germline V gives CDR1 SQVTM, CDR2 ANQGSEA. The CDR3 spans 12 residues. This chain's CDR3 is CSAGPNTGELFF. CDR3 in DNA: TGCAGCGCCGGTCCGAACACCGGGGAGCTGTTTTTT.

The CDR3 DNA reads TGTGCCAGCAGTATTATGGGACTAGCAGAGGAAGAGACCCAGTACTTC. Translated, it gives CASSIMGLAEEETQYF. This chain uses TRBV2 with TRBJ2-5; 9 bases align to TRBD2. In germline, CDR1 is SNHLY, CDR2 FYNNEI. The V gene end was trimmed by 5 bases and the J gene end by 3 bases; junction bases not matched to a gene: 10. The CDR3 loop spans 16 amino acids. Filled out from reference TRBV2 and TRBJ2-5, the complete variable domain reads EPEVTQTPSHQVTQMGQEVILRCVPISNHLYFYWYRQILGQKVEFLVSFYNNEISEKSEIFDDQFSVERPDGSNFTLKIRSTKLEDSAMYFCASSIMGLAEEETQYFGPGTRLLVL.

CDR3 sequence (DNA): TGTGCCAGCAGCTCACGACTAGCGGGAGGGCCTATCAATGAGCAGTTCTTC. Translation: CASSSRLAGGPINEQFF. The J gene is TRBJ2-1, the V gene TRBV7-6; 14 positions match TRBD2. The CDR3 is 17 amino acids. With 4 bases clipped from V and 6 bases from J, the junction kept 8 bases outside the gene matches. Germline values: CDR1 SGHVS, CDR2 FNYEAQ.

The CDR3 loop is CASSSGLRERETQYF. The CDR3 DNA follows: TGTGCCAGCAGCTCGGGATTGCGGGAACGAGAGACCCAGTACTTC. This chain links TRBV5-4 with TRBJ2-5; tentative D call: TRBD2 (6 bases). Germline V gene data show CDR1 as SGHNT and CDR2 as YYREEE (reference sequence). This CDR3 has 15 amino acids. Trimming cost V 3 bases and J 4 bases, with 16 bases left between them.

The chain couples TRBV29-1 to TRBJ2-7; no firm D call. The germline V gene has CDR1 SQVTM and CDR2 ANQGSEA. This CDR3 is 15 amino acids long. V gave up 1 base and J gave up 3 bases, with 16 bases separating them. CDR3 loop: CSVEATEQRNYEQYF. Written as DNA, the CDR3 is TGCAGCGTTGAAGCCACGGAACAGAGAAACTACGAGCAGTACTTC.

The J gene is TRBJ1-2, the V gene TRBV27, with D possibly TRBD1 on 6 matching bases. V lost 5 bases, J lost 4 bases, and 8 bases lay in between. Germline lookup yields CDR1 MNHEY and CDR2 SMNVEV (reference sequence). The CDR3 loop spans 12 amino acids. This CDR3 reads CASSEGGYGYTF. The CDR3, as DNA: TGTGCCAGCAGTGAAGGGGGCTATGGCTACACCTTC.

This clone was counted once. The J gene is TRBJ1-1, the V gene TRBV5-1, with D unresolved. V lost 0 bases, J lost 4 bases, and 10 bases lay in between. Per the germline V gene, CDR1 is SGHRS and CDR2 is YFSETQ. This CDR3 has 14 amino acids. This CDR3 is CASSLEQRGTEAFF. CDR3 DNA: TGCGCCAGCAGCTTGGAACAGCGGGGCACTGAAGCTTTCTTT. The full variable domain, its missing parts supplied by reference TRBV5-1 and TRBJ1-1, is KAGVTQTPRYLIKTRGQQVTLSCSPISGHRSVSWYQQTPGQGLQFLFEYFSETQRNKGNFPGRFSGRQFSNSRSEMNVSTLELGDSALYLCASSLEQRGTEAFFGQGTRLTVV.

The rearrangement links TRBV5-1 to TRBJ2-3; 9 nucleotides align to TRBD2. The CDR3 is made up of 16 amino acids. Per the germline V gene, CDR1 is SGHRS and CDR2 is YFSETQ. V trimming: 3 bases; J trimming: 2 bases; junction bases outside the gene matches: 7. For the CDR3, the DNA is TGCGCCAGCAGCTCGCGGGGGGGTACGTTCACAGATACGCAGTATTTT. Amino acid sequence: CASSSRGGTFTDTQYF.

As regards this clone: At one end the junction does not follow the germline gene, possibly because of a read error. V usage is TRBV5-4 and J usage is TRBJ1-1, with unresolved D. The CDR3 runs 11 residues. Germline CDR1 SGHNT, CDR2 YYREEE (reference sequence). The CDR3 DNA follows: TGTGCCAGCAGCTTGAACAGTGAAGCTTTCTTT. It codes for CASSLNSEAFF.

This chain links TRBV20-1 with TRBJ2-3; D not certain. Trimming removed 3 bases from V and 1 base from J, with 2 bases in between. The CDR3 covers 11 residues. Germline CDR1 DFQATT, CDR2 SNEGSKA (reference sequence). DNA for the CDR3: TGCAGTGCTAGCGGCACAGATACGCAGTATTTT. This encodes CSASGTDTQYF.

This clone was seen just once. CDR3 in DNA: TGTGCCAGCAGCCAGTCATTAGGACCTAATTCACCCCTCCACTTT. This sequence encodes CASSQSLGPNSPLHF. The chain combines TRBV7-2 with TRBJ1-6, with no clear D. The CDR3 has 15 residues. V was clipped by 5 bases and J by 6 bases, with 14 bases between them. Germline loops: CDR1 SGHTA, CDR2 FQGNSA.

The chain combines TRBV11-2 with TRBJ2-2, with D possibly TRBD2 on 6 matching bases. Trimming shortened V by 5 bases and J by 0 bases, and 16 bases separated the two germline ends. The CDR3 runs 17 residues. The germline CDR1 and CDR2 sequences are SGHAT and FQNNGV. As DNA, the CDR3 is TGTGCCAGCAGCGGACGAGTGGGGGGAACGAACACCGGGGAGCTGTTTTTT. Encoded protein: CASSGRVGGTNTGELFF.